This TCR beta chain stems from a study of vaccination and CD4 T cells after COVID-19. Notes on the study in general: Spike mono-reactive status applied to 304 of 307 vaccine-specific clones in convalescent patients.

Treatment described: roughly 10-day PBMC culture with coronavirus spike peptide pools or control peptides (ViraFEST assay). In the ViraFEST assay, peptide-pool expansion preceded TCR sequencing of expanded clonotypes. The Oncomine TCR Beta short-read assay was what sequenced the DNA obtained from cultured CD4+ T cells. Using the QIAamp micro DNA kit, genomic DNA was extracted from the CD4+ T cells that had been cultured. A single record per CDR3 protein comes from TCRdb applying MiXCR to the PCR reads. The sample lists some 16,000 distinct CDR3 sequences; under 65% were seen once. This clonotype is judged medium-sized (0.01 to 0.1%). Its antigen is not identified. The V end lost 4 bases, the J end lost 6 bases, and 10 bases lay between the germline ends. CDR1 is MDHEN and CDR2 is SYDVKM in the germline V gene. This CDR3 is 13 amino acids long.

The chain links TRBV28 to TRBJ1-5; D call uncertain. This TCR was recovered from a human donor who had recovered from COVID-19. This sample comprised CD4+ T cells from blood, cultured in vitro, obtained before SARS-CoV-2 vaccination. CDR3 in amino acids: CASSWGFSQPQHF. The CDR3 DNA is TGTGCCAGCAGTTGGGGTTTTAGTCAGCCCCAGCATTTT.